The source of this T cell receptor beta chain is a study of blood T cell repertoires in COVID-19. At the level of the study: Donors in the United States, Italy and Spain gave samples during acute or convalescent COVID-19. From T cells, B-cell-depleted T cells, or PBMCs came the material, which was cDNA or gDNA.

The data were produced by immunoSEQ multiplex PCR, yet TCRdb's version contains in-frame clones alone and is incomplete. This table holds approximately 230,000 clones, 80% to 90% found once. The ends were cut back, 0 bases at V and 3 bases at J, with 8 bases in the middle. There are 14 residues in the CDR3. Germline V lookup: CDR1 MNHEY, CDR2 SVGAGI. The sample was PBMCs or T cells enriched from blood (not recorded which). The rearrangement uses TRBV6-5 and TRBJ1-1; D is unresolved. The source of this sequence is a woman between 45 and 65 years old with acute COVID-19. The CDR3: CASSYSRGHTEAFF. The CDR3 DNA reads as TGTGCCAGCAGTTACTCACGGGGTCACACTGAAGCTTTCTTT.